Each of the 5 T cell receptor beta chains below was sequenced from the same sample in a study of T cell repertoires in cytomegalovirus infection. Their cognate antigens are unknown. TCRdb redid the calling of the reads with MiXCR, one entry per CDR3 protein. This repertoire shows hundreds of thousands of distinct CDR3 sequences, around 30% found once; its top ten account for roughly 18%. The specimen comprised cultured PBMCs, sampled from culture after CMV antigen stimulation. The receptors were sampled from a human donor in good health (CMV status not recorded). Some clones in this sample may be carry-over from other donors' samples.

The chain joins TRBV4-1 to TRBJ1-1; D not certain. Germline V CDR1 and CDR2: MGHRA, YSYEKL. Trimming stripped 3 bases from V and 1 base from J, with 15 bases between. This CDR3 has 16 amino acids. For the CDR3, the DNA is TGCGCCAGCAGCCACCTCTATGGTCCAAGGAACACTGAAGCTTTCTTT. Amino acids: CASSHLYGPRNTEAFF.

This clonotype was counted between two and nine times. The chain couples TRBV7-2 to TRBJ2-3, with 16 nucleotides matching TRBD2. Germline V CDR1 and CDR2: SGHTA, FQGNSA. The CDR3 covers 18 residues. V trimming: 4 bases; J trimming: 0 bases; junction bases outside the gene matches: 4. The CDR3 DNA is TGTGCCAGCAGCTCGGGACTAGCGGGAGGGCCGAGCACAGATACGCAGTATTTT. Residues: CASSSGLAGGPSTDTQYF. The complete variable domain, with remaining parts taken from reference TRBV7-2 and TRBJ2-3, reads GAGVSQSPSNKVTEKGKDVELRCDPISGHTALYWYRQSLGQGLEFLIYFQGNSAPDKSGLPSDRFSAERTGGSVSTLTIQRTQQEDSAVYLCASSSGLAGGPSTDTQYFGPGTRLTVL.

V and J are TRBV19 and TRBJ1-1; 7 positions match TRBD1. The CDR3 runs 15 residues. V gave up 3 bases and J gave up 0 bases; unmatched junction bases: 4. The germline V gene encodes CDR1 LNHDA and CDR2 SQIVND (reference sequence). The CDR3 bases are TGTGCCAGTAGTATTGCGGGACAGTTGAACACTGAAGCTTTCTTT. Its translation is CASSIAGQLNTEAFF.

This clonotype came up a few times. The CDR3 here is CASSRTSGGRDTQYF. The DNA of the CDR3 is TGTGCCAGCAGCCGGACTAGCGGGGGCCGGGATACGCAGTATTTT. The V call is TRBV7-2, the J call TRBJ2-3, with 13 positions matching TRBD2. V shed 5 bases and J 6 bases; nucleotides not matched to a gene: 5. Per germline, CDR1 SGHTA and CDR2 FQGNSA. This CDR3 comprises 15 residues.

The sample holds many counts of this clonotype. CDR3 residues: CASSRLAGSTDTQYF. Here the CDR3 DNA reads TGTGCCAGCAGTCGACTAGCGGGCAGCACAGATACGCAGTATTTT. V and J are TRBV7-2 and TRBJ2-3; 10 bases agree with TRBD2. The CDR3 extends over 15 amino acids. J gave up 0 bases and V 6 bases, and 3 bases lay outside the gene matches. Germline lookup yields CDR1 SGHTA and CDR2 FQGNSA.